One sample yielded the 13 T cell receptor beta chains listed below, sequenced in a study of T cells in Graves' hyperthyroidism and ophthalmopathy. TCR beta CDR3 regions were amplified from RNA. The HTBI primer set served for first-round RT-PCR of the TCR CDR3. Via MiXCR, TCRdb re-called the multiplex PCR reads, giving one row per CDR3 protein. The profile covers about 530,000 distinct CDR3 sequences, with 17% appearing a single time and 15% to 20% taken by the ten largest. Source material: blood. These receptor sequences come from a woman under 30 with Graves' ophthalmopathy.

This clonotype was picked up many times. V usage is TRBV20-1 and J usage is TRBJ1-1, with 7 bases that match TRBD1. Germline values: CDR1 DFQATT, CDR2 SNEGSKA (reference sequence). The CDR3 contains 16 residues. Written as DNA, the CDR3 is TGCAGCGCCGTGGGGGGGGGGCCAGGGGGGAACACTGAAGCTTTCTTT. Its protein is CSAVGGGPGGNTEAFF.

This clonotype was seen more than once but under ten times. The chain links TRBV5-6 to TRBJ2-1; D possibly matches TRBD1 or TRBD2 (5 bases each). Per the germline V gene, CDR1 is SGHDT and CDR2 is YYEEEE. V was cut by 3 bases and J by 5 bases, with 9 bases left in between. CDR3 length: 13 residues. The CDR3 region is CASSWGPDNEQFF. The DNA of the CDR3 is TGTGCCAGCAGCTGGGGACCCGACAATGAGCAGTTCTTC.

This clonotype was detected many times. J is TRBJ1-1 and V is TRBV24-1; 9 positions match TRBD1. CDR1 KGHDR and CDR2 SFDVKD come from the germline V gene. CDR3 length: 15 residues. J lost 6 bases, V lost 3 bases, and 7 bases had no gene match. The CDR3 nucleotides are TGTGCCACCAGTGATCCGGACAGGGGAGGATCTGAAGCTTTCTTT. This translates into CATSDPDRGGSEAFF.

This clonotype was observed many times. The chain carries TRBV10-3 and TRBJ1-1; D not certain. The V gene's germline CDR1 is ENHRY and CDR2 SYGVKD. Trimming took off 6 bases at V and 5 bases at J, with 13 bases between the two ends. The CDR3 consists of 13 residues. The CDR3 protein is CAISLEGGTEAFF. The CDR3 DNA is TGTGCCATCAGCCTCGAAGGTGGGACTGAAGCTTTCTTT.

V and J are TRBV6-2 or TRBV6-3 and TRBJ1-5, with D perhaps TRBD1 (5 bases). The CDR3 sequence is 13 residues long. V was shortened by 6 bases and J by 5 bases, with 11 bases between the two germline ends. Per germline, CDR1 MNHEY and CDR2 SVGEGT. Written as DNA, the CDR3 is TGTGCCAGCAGAGGGGACTCTCATCAGCCCCAGCATTTT. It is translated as CASRGDSHQPQHF.

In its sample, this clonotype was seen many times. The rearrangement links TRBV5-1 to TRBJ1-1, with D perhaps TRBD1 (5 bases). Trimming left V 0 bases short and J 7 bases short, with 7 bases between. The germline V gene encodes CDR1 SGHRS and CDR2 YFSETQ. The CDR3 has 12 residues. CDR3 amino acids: CASSLEGNEAFF. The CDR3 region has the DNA TGCGCCAGCAGCTTGGAGGGGAATGAAGCTTTCTTT.

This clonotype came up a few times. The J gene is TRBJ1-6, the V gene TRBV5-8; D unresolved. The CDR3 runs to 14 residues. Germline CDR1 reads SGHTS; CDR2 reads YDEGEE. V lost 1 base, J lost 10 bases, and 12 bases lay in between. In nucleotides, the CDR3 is TGTGCCAGCAGCTTGTGGTCGGTGGGCTCACCCCTCCACTTT. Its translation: CASSLWSVGSPLHF.

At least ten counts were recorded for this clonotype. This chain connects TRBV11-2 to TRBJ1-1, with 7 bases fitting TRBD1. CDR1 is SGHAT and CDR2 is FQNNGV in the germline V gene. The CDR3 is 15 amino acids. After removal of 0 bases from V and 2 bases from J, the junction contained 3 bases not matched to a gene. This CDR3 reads CASSLEGGYNTEAFF. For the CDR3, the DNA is TGTGCCAGCAGCTTAGAAGGGGGCTATAACACTGAAGCTTTCTTT.

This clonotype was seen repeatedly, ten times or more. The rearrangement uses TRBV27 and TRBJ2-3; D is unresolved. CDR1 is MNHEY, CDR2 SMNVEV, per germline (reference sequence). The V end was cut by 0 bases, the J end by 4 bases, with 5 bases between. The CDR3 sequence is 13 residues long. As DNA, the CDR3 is TGTGCCAGCAGTTTATCTAGGGCAGATACGCAGTATTTT. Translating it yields CASSLSRADTQYF.

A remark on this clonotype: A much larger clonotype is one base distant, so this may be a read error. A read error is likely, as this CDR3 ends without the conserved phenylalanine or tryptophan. CDR3 bases: TGTGCCTACGACAGGGGGCAAAATCAGCCCCAGCATCTT. Protein sequence: CAYDRGQNQPQHL. The gene calls are TRBV30 and TRBJ1-5, with 10 bases identical to TRBD1. V lost 7 bases to trimming and J lost 4 bases; unmatched junction nucleotides: 4. Germline V gives CDR1 GTSNPN, CDR2 SVGIG (reference sequence). The CDR3 is 13 amino acids.

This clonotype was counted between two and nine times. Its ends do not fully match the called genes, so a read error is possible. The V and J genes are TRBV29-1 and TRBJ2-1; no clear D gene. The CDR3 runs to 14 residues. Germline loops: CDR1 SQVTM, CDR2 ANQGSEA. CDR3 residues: CSAEHLSSYNEQFF. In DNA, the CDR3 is TGCAGCGCTGAACACCTGAGCTCCTACAATGAGCAGTTCTTC.

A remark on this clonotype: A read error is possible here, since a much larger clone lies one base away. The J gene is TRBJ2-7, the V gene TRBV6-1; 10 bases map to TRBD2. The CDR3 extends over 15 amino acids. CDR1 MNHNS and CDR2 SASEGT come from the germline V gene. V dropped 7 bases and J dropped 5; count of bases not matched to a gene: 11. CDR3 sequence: CASTSTSGVTHEQYF. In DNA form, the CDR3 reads TGTGCCAGCACTAGCACTAGCGGGGTAACCCACGAGCAGTACTTC.

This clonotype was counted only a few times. The CDR3 DNA reads as TGTGCCAGTACCAGGGGAATGAACACTGAAGCTTTCTTT. Protein: CASTRGMNTEAFF. The chain is built from TRBV19 and TRBJ1-1; D might be TRBD1 (6 bases). This CDR3 contains 13 residues. V dropped 7 bases and J dropped 0 bases, with 9 bases sitting between them. The germline V gene has CDR1 LNHDA and CDR2 SQIVND (reference sequence).